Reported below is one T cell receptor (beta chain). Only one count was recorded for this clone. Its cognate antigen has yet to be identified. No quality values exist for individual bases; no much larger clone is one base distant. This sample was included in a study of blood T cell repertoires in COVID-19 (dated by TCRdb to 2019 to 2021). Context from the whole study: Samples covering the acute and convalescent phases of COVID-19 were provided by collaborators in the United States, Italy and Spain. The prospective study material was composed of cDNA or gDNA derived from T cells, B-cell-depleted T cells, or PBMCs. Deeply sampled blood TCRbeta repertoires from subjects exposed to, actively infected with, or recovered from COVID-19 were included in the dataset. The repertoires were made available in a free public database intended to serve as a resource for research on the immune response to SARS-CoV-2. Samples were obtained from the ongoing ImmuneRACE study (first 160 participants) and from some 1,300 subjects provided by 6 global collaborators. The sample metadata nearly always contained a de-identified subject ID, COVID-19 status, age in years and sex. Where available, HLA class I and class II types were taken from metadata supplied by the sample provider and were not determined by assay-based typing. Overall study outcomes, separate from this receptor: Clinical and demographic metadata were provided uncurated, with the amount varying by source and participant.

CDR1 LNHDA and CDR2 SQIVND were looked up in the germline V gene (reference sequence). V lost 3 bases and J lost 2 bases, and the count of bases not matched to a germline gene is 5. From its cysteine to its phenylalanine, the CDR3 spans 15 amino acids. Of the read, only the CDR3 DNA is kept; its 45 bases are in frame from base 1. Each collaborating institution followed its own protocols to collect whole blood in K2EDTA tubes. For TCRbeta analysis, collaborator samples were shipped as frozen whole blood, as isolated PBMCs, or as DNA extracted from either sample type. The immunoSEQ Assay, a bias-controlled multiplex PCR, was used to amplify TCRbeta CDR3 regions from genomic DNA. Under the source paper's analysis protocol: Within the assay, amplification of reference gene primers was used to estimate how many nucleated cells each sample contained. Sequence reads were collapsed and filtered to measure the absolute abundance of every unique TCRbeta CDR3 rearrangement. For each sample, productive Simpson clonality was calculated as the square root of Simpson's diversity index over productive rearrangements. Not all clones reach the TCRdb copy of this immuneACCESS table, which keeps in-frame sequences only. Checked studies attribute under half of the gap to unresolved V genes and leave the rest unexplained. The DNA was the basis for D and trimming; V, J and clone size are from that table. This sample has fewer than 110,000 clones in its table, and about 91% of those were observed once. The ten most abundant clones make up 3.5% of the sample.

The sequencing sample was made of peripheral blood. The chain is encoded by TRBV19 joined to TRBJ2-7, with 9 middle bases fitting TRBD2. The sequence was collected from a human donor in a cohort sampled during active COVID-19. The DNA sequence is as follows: TGTGCCAGTAGTATGAGAACTAGCGGGCCCTACGAGCAGTACTTC. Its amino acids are CASSMRTSGPYEQYF.